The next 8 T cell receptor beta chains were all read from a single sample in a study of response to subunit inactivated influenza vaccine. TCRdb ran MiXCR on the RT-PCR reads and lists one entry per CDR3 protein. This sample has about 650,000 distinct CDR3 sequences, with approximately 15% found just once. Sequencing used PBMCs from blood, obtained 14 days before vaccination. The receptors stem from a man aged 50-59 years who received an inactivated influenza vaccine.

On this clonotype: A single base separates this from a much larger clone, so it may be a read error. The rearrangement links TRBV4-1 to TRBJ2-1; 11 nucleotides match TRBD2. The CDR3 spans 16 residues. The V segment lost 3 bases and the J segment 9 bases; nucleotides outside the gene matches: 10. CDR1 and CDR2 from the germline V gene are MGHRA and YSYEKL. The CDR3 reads CASSQIFSGGASEQFF. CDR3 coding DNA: TGCGCCAGCAGCCAGATTTTTAGCGGGGGGGCCTCTGAGCAGTTCTTC.

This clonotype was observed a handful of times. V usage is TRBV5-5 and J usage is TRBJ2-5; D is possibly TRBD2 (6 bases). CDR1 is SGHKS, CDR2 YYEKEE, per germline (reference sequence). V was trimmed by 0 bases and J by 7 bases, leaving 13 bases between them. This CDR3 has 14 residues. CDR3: CASSLGGGEATQYF. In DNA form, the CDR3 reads TGTGCCAGCAGCTTGGGGGGCGGGGAAGCGACCCAGTACTTC. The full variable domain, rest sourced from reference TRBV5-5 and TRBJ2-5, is DAGVTQSPTHLIKTRGQQVTLRCSPISGHKSVSWYQQVLGQGPQFIFQYYEKEERGRGNFPDRFSARQFPNYSSELNVNALLLGDSALYLCASSLGGGEATQYFGPGTRLLVL.

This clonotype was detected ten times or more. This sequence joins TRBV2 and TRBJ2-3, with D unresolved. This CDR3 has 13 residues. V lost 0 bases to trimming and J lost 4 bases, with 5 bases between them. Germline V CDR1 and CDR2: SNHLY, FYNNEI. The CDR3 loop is CASSEARADTQYF. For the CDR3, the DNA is TGTGCCAGCAGTGAAGCTCGAGCAGATACGCAGTATTTT.

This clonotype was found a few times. The CDR3 loop reads CSAADSGLAQEETQYF. CDR3 nucleotide sequence: TGCAGTGCTGCTGACTCGGGACTAGCTCAGGAAGAGACCCAGTACTTC. The chain combines TRBV20-1 with TRBJ2-5, with TRBD2 matching 9 bases. The CDR3 has 16 residues. V gave up 5 bases and J gave up 3 bases; unmatched junction bases: 13. Looked up from germline, CDR1 is DFQATT and CDR2 is SNEGSKA (reference sequence).

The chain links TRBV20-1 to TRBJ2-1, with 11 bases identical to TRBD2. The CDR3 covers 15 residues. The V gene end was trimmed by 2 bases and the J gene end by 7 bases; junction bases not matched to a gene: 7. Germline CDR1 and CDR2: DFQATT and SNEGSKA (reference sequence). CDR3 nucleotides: TGCAGTGCTAGACGTAGCGGGGGGGCCGGGAATGAGCAGTTCTTC. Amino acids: CSARRSGGAGNEQFF.

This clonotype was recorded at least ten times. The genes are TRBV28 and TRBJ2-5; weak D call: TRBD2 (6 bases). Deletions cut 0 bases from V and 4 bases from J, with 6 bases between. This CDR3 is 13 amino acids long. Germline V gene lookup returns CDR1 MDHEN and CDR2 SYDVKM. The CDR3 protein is CASSLWGGETQYF. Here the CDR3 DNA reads TGTGCCAGCAGTTTATGGGGAGGAGAGACCCAGTACTTC.

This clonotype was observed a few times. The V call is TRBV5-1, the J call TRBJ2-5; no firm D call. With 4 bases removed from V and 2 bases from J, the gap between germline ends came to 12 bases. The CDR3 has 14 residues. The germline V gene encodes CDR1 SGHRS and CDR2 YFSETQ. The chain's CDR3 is CASSPRSDQETQYF. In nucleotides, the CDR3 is TGCGCCAGCAGCCCGAGATCCGATCAAGAGACCCAGTACTTC.

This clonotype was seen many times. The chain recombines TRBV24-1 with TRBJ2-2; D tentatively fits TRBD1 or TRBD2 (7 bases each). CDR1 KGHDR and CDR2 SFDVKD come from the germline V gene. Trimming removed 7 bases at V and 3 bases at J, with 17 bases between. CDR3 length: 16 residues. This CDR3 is CATSPLTGRDTGELFF. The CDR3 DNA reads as TGTGCCACCAGCCCACTGACAGGGAGGGACACCGGGGAGCTGTTTTTT.